This T cell receptor (beta chain) was profiled in a study of blood T cell repertoires in COVID-19. Study background: COVID-19 samples, acute and convalescent, were from the United States, Italy and Spain. In each case, the material was cDNA or gDNA derived from T cells, B-cell-depleted T cells, or PBMCs.

Trimming pared 6 bases from V and 4 bases from J, leaving 12 bases between. The CDR3 runs 14 residues. Germline CDR1 is LGHDT and CDR2 is YNNKEL (reference sequence). Original analysis: Reference gene primer amplification in the assay estimated nucleated cell counts. Generated by immunoSEQ multiplex PCR, the TCRdb table keeps only in-frame clones and is missing some. From that table come the V and J calls and clone size; the DNA was used to work out D and trimming. This table has about 240,000 clones, 84% appearing once. J is TRBJ1-4 and V is TRBV3-1 (or the pseudogene TRBV3-2); D gene uncertain. Sequenced material: peripheral blood. The TCR comes from a man between 45 and 60 years old with acute or convalescent COVID-19. CDR3: CASRPSGNNEKLFF. The CDR3, as DNA: TGTGCCAGCAGACCGTCGGGAAATAATGAAAAACTGTTTTTT.